This TCR beta chain appears in the sequencing data of a study of blood T cell repertoires in COVID-19 (dated by TCRdb to between 2020 and 2021). Turning to the overall study: The collaborator samples originated in the United States, Italy and Spain and spanned the acute and convalescent phases of COVID-19. The prospective study material was composed of cDNA or gDNA derived from T cells, B-cell-depleted T cells, or PBMCs. The dataset comprised deeply sampled blood TCRbeta repertoires from subjects exposed to, actively infected with, or recovered from COVID-19. A freely available public database, intended as a resource for researchers studying the immune response to SARS-CoV-2, is where the repertoires were released. The samples were drawn from two sources: the first 160 participants of the ongoing ImmuneRACE study, and fewer than 1,500 subjects contributed by 6 global collaborators. A de-identified subject ID, COVID-19 status, age in years and sex were almost always included in the sample metadata. Where available, HLA class I and class II types were taken from metadata supplied by the sample provider and were not determined by assay-based typing.

This clone was found once. This clone's antigen is unknown. Qualities for individual bases were not recorded, and no much larger clone is one base off. For CDR1 and CDR2, the germline V gene lists MNHEY and SVGEGT. From its cysteine to its phenylalanine, the CDR3 spans 15 amino acids. This entry keeps only the CDR3 DNA: 45 bases, framed from base 1. For this chain, trimming is 0 bases at the V end and 4 bases at the J end, and the number of junction bases without a gene match is 2. TCRbeta CDR3 regions were amplified from genomic DNA by means of the immunoSEQ Assay, a bias-controlled multiplex PCR. On the study's bioinformatics: Within the assay, amplification of reference gene primers was used to estimate how many nucleated cells each sample contained. To quantify the absolute abundance of each unique TCRbeta CDR3 rearrangement, sequence reads were collapsed and filtered. For each sample, productive Simpson clonality was calculated as the square root of Simpson's diversity index over productive rearrangements. TCRdb retrieved this table from immuneACCESS and kept in-frame rearrangements only. Not all clones are present; in checked studies, unresolved V genes account for under half, and no reason is known for the remainder. That table furnishes V, J and clone size, whereas the DNA furnished D and trimming. The sample table lists about 160,000 clones, 70% to 90% of them with a count of one. The biggest ten clones account for 6.5% to 7.5% of the sample.

What the research found in general, with its limitations: The amount of clinical and demographic metadata varied by source and participant and was provided uncurated.

At one collaborating source in Seattle, patients were enrolled during active infection and were followed longitudinally through the course of disease. The collaborating institutions used their own protocols to collect whole blood in K2EDTA tubes. For TCRbeta analysis, collaborators shipped samples in one of three forms: frozen whole blood, isolated PBMCs, or DNA extracted from either of those sample types. Material: peripheral blood. This receptor was obtained from an elderly man with COVID-19, enrolled during active disease. Recombination connected TRBV6-2 or TRBV6-3 to TRBJ2-2; the junction holds 7 bases that match TRBD1. The CDR3 has the sequence CASSYSGGPTGELFF. The bases are TGTGCCAGCAGTTACTCAGGGGGCCCCACCGGGGAGCTGTTTTTT.